Listed below are T cell receptor beta chains from one sample, sequenced in a study of blood T cells in healthy people across ages. A single record per CDR3 protein comes from TCRdb applying MiXCR to the 5' RACE reads. The sample lists around 2 million distinct CDR3 sequences, approximately 39% seen once, with more than 20% in the top ten. Sample: blood. Receptors originate from a human donor in good health. Both conserved end residues are part of each CDR3. A D gene is named only where the DNA matches it firmly. Size values are once, few and many counts, or a class for expanded clones, and some rows have none.

J: TRBJ1-2; D: TRBD1; V: TRBV12-3/TRBV12-4; size: -; CDR3: CAGSLQGGYGYTF; DNA: TGTGCCGGCAGTTTACAGGGGGGATATGGCTACACCTTC
J: TRBJ2-2; D: -; V: TRBV12-3/TRBV12-4; size: few; CDR3: CASSLWGPDTGELFF; DNA: TGTGCCAGCAGTTTGTGGGGGCCCGACACCGGGGAGCTGTTTTTT
J: TRBJ2-1; D: TRBD2; V: TRBV12-3/TRBV12-4; size: few; CDR3: CASSLVIGGTSGNNEQFF; DNA: TGTGCCAGCAGTTTAGTGATTGGTGGGACTAGCGGTAACAATGAGCAGTTCTTC
J: TRBJ2-1; D: TRBD2; V: TRBV11-2; size: -; CDR3: CASSSTVASGGFPSSYNEQFF; DNA: TGTGCCAGCAGCTCGACCGTGGCTAGCGGGGGTTTCCCTAGCTCCTACAATGAGCAGTTCTTC
J: TRBJ2-3; D: -; V: TRBV24-1; size: few; CDR3: CATSAGTWSTDTQYF; DNA: TGTGCCACCAGTGCCGGGACATGGAGCACAGATACGCAGTATTTT
J: TRBJ2-7; D: -; V: TRBV20-1; size: few; CDR3: CSAFEDSSSYEQYF; DNA: TGCAGTGCTTTTGAGGACAGCTCATCCTACGAGCAGTACTTC
J: TRBJ1-2; D: -; V: TRBV4-1; size: few; CDR3: CASSHAWAGAYGYTF; DNA: TGCGCCAGCAGCCACGCCTGGGCAGGTGCCTATGGCTACACCTTC
J: TRBJ2-5; D: -; V: TRBV20-1; size: -; CDR3: CSALDQETQYF; DNA: TGCAGTGCTTTAGACCAAGAGACCCAGTACTTC
J: TRBJ1-2; D: -; V: TRBV9; size: -; CDR3: CASSVWPSPGGYTF; DNA: TGTGCCAGCAGCGTGTGGCCCAGCCCGGGGGGCTACACCTTC
J: TRBJ2-7; D: -; V: TRBV12-3/TRBV12-4; size: few; CDR3: CASSHRRSREQYF; DNA: TGTGCCAGCAGTCACAGGAGGTCACGAGAGCAGTACTTC
J: TRBJ2-4; D: -; V: TRBV7-2; size: -; CDR3: CASSLEGPGDPKNIQYF; DNA: TGTGCCAGCAGCTTAGAGGGCCCGGGGGATCCCAAAAACATTCAGTACTTC
J: TRBJ1-2; D: TRBD1; V: TRBV20-1; size: few; CDR3: CSAMNRDSNYGYTF; DNA: TGCAGTGCCATGAACCGGGACAGCAACTATGGCTACACCTTC
J: TRBJ2-1; D: -; V: TRBV5-1; size: -; CDR3: CASSISGSGVEQFF; DNA: TGCGCCAGCAGCATTTCGGGGTCTGGGGTTGAGCAGTTCTTC
J: TRBJ2-7; D: -; V: TRBV7-8; size: few; CDR3: CASSPWFNEQYF; DNA: TGTGCCAGCAGCCCTTGGTTCAACGAGCAGTACTTC
J: TRBJ2-7; D: -; V: TRBV20-1; size: few; CDR3: CSARSSRPTYEQYF; DNA: TGCAGTGCTAGATCCAGCAGACCGACTTACGAGCAGTACTTC
J: TRBJ2-1; D: -; V: TRBV5-1; size: -; CDR3: CASSLIPSTYNEQFF; DNA: TGCGCCAGCAGCTTGATCCCTAGCACCTACAATGAGCAGTTCTTC
J: TRBJ2-7; D: TRBD1; V: TRBV6-5; size: few; CDR3: CASSYGPGTASYEQYF; DNA: TGTGCCAGCAGTTACGGACCCGGGACAGCATCCTACGAGCAGTACTTC
J: TRBJ2-7; D: -; V: TRBV14; size: few; CDR3: CASSQAIEQYF; DNA: TGTGCCAGCAGCCAAGCGATCGAGCAGTACTTC
J: TRBJ1-2; D: -; V: TRBV12-3/TRBV12-4; size: -; CDR3: CASGSSYTF; DNA: TGTGCCAGCGGTTCGAGCTACACCTTC
J: TRBJ2-5; D: TRBD2; V: TRBV20-1; size: few; CDR3: CSARDLLAGGMETQYF; DNA: TGCAGTGCTAGAGATCTCCTAGCGGGGGGGATGGAGACCCAGTACTTC
J: TRBJ2-3; D: -; V: TRBV20-1; size: -; CDR3: CSATRETDTQYF; DNA: TGCAGTGCTACCCGGGAAACCGATACGCAGTATTTT
J: TRBJ2-1; D: -; V: TRBV28; size: -; CDR3: CASSPAGEQFF; DNA: TGTGCCAGCAGCCCCGCTGGGGAGCAGTTCTTC
J: TRBJ1-5; D: -; V: TRBV7-2; size: -; CDR3: CASSADMNNQPQHF; DNA: TGTGCCAGCAGCGCGGACATGAACAATCAGCCCCAGCATTTT
J: TRBJ2-1; D: -; V: TRBV7-2; size: once; CDR3: CASSLMGARDEQFF; DNA: TGTGCCAGCAGCTTAATGGGGGCCAGGGATGAGCAGTTCTTC
J: TRBJ1-6; D: -; V: TRBV20-1; size: many; CDR3: CSARQRGVGERFNSPLHF; DNA: TGCAGTGCTAGGCAAAGAGGTGTCGGGGAGCGATTTAATTCACCCCTCCACTTT
J: TRBJ2-1; D: -; V: TRBV12-3/TRBV12-4; size: -; CDR3: CTSSLGASLTDEQFF; DNA: TGTACCAGCAGTTTAGGGGCTAGCTTAACCGATGAGCAGTTCTTC
J: TRBJ1-5; D: -; V: TRBV20-1; size: once; CDR3: CSAMRTGGQPQHF; DNA: TGCAGTGCGATGCGTACAGGCGGGCAGCCCCAGCATTTT
J: TRBJ1-2; D: -; V: TRBV5-6; size: -; CDR3: CASSLADLGYGYTF; DNA: TGTGCCAGCAGCTTGGCGGATTTAGGGTATGGCTACACCTTC
J: TRBJ1-2; D: TRBD1; V: TRBV12-3/TRBV12-4; size: -; CDR3: CASSSLPDRPPNYGYTF; DNA: TGTGCCAGCAGTTCGCTCCCGGACAGGCCCCCTAACTATGGCTACACCTTC
J: TRBJ2-7; D: TRBD2; V: TRBV27; size: -; CDR3: CASSLYPSGGYEQYF; DNA: TGTGCCAGCAGTTTGTACCCTAGCGGGGGGTACGAGCAGTACTTC
J: TRBJ2-3; D: -; V: TRBV2; size: -; CDR3: CASRGWQGADTQYF; DNA: TGTGCCAGCAGAGGATGGCAGGGAGCAGATACGCAGTATTTT
J: TRBJ1-1; D: -; V: TRBV4-2; size: -; CDR3: CASSQGVGLTGTEAFF; DNA: TGTGCCAGCAGCCAAGGAGTGGGCCTTACGGGCACTGAAGCTTTCTTT
J: TRBJ1-1; D: -; V: TRBV20-1; size: -; CDR3: CSARSNDEAFF; DNA: TGCAGTGCTAGAAGTAACGATGAAGCTTTCTTT
J: TRBJ1-2; D: -; V: TRBV28; size: few; CDR3: CASRDTAPYGYTF; DNA: TGTGCCAGCCGAGACACCGCCCCCTATGGCTACACCTTC
J: TRBJ1-1; D: -; V: TRBV7-8; size: -; CDR3: CASRSEVGNTEAFF; DNA: TGTGCCAGCAGGTCCGAGGTTGGCAACACTGAAGCTTTCTTT
J: TRBJ2-3; D: TRBD2; V: TRBV27; size: few; CDR3: CASSSPVLAEHTDTQYF; DNA: TGTGCCAGCAGTTCCCCCGTACTAGCGGAACACACAGATACGCAGTATTTT
J: TRBJ2-7; D: -; V: TRBV6-2/TRBV6-3; size: -; CDR3: CASSTRVPYEQYF; DNA: TGTGCCAGCAGTACAAGGGTACCCTACGAGCAGTACTTC
J: TRBJ2-5; D: -; V: TRBV29-1; size: few; CDR3: CSCRRTEETQYF; DNA: TGCAGCTGCCGGAGGACCGAAGAGACCCAGTACTTC
J: TRBJ2-3; D: TRBD2; V: TRBV5-1; size: -; CDR3: CASSTLAGGSTDTQYF; DNA: TGCGCCAGCAGCACGCTAGCGGGGGGGAGCACAGACACGCAGTATTTT
J: TRBJ2-4; D: TRBD2; V: TRBV20-1; size: -; CDR3: CSAWDYVYNEQYF; DNA: TGCAGTGCTTGGGACTACGTCTACAATGAGCAGTACTTC
J: TRBJ2-5; D: -; V: TRBV7-8; size: few; CDR3: CASRKGRGAWETQYF; DNA: TGTGCCAGCAGAAAAGGGAGGGGGGCATGGGAGACCCAGTACTTC
J: TRBJ2-5; D: TRBD2; V: TRBV9; size: few; CDR3: CASAAGLAGETQYF; DNA: TGTGCCAGCGCCGCGGGACTAGCTGGCGAGACCCAGTACTTC
J: TRBJ2-1; D: TRBD2; V: TRBV5-1; size: -; CDR3: CASGLLAGEKSSYNEQFF; DNA: TGCGCCAGCGGCCTACTAGCGGGGGAGAAGAGCTCCTACAATGAGCAGTTCTTC
J: TRBJ2-7; D: -; V: TRBV25-1; size: few; CDR3: CASSEYLVYEQYF; DNA: TGTGCCAGCAGTGAATATCTGGTCTACGAGCAGTACTTC
J: TRBJ1-2; D: -; V: TRBV3-1; size: -; CDR3: CASSQQGQYGYTF; DNA: TGTGCCAGCAGCCAACAGGGCCAGTATGGCTACACCTTC
J: TRBJ1-1; D: TRBD1; V: TRBV29-1; size: -; CDR3: CSVEFYRGPTEAFF; DNA: TGCAGCGTTGAGTTCTACAGGGGGCCCACTGAAGCTTTCTTT
J: TRBJ2-3; D: -; V: TRBV12-3/TRBV12-4; size: -; CDR3: CASSSVNSTDTQYF; DNA: TGTGCCAGCAGTTCCGTTAACAGCACAGATACGCAGTATTTT
J: TRBJ1-2; D: -; V: TRBV20-1; size: few; CDR3: CSAIPGSYGYTF; DNA: TGCAGTGCTATCCCAGGCTCCTATGGCTACACCTTC
J: TRBJ2-5; D: -; V: TRBV20-1; size: -; CDR3: CSARGPIRSEETQYF; DNA: TGCAGTGCTAGAGGCCCAATACGGAGCGAAGAGACCCAGTACTTC
J: TRBJ2-6; D: -; V: TRBV15; size: many; CDR3: CATALSGANVLTF; DNA: TGTGCCACCGCCTTATCTGGGGCCAACGTCCTGACTTTC
J: TRBJ2-1; D: TRBD2; V: TRBV11-3; size: -; CDR3: CASRKSGGAYNEQFF; DNA: TGTGCCAGCAGGAAAAGCGGGGGAGCCTACAATGAGCAGTTCTTC
J: TRBJ2-5; D: -; V: TRBV7-2; size: -; CDR3: CASSLLLLTDWEGAQYF; DNA: TGTGCCAGCAGCTTATTACTCCTGACGGACTGGGAGGGGGCCCAGTACTTC
J: TRBJ2-5; D: -; V: TRBV7-2; size: -; CDR3: CATTLVPQETQYF; DNA: TGTGCCACCACGCTGGTCCCCCAAGAGACCCAGTACTTC
J: TRBJ2-3; D: TRBD1; V: TRBV7-2; size: -; CDR3: CASKPGGSTDTQYF; DNA: TGTGCCAGCAAGCCAGGGGGTAGCACAGATACGCAGTATTTT
J: TRBJ2-1; D: -; V: TRBV3-1; size: -; CDR3: CASSQGDWRYNEQFF; DNA: TGTGCCAGCAGCCAAGGGGACTGGAGATACAATGAGCAGTTCTTC
J: TRBJ2-1; D: TRBD2; V: TRBV6-6; size: -; CDR3: CASCGGAQGNEQFF; DNA: TGTGCCAGCTGCGGGGGTGCCCAGGGCAATGAGCAGTTCTTC